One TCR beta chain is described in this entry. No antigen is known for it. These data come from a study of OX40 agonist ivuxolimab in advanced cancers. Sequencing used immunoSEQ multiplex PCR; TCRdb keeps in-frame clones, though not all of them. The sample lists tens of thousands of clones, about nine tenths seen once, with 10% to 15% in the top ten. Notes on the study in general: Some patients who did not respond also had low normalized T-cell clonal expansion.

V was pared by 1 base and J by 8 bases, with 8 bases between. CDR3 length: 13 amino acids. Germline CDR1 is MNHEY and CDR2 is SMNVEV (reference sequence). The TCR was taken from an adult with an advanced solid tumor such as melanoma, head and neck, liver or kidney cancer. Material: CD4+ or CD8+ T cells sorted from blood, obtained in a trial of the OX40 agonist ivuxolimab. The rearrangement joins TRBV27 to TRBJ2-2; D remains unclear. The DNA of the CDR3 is TGTGCCAGCAGTTTATGGGAACAGGGGGAGCTGTTTTTT. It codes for CASSLWEQGELFF.